Below, one TCR beta chain is given with its context. Its antigen is unidentified. Researchers attached unique molecular identifiers to individual cDNA molecules. TCRdb reprocessed the 5' RACE reads with MiXCR, giving one entry per CDR3 protein. Of about 59,000 distinct CDR3 sequences listed, about 13% are singletons. Germline CDR1 and CDR2: SEHNR and FQNEAQ (reference sequence). This CDR3 has 13 amino acids. The ends lost 5 bases at V and 6 bases at J; junction bases unmatched: 5. The data belong to a study of early T cells in non-severe SARS-CoV-2 infection. Across the whole study: Bulk RNA from unsorted whole blood was sequenced; chains were unpaired.

Study outcomes and limitations: VDJdb matching favored anti-spike CD8 responses, missing private and CD4 specificities.

This TCR was recovered from an adult who was a healthcare worker with PCR-confirmed SARS-CoV-2 infection or an uninfected control (not recorded which). The chain links TRBV7-9 to TRBJ2-3; 7 bases are a match to TRBD2. The sample in question was whole blood, obtained at baseline. CDR3 sequence (DNA): TGTGCCAGCAGCAGGACTAGAGGGGATACGCAGTATTTT. Translating gives CASSRTRGDTQYF. The full variable domain, completed using reference TRBV7-9 and TRBJ2-3, is DTGVSQNPRHKITKRGQNVTFRCDPISEHNRLYWYRQTLGQGPEFLTYFQNEAQLEKSRLLSDRFSAERPKGSFSTLEIQRTEQGDSAMYLCASSRTRGDTQYFGPGTRLTVL.